Each of the 22 T cell receptor beta chains below was sequenced from the same sample in a study of shared clonotypes between healthy human individuals. Repertoires were generated with immunoSEQ multiplex PCR, while TCRdb's copy carries only in-frame clones and drops some. Of fewer than 1.4 million clones listed, around 78% are singletons. Sequencing was carried out using memory CD4+ T cells from PBMCs. Subset: CD45RA-negative fraction. The origin of the receptors is a man aged 18 to 30 in good health. Some clones in this sample may be carry-over from other donors' samples.

This clone was found a few times. This likely traces to a read error, being one base from a far larger clone. CDR3 sequence reads: CASRGAGNQPQHF. The DNA of the CDR3 is TGTGCCAGTAGGGGGGCAGGGAATCAGCCCCAGCATTTT. V usage is TRBV6-1 and J usage is TRBJ1-5; possibly TRBD1 for D (6 bases). The CDR3 is 13 residues long. Germline V gives CDR1 MNHNS, CDR2 SASEGT. V dropped 9 bases and J dropped 4 bases, with 13 bases sitting between them.

This clone was recorded many times. The chain recombines TRBV5-6 with TRBJ2-1, with no clear D. The CDR3 is 12 amino acids. Trimming pared 4 bases from V and 7 bases from J, leaving 9 bases between. Germline V gene sequence: CDR1 SGHDT, CDR2 YYEEEE. CDR3: CASSRARNEQFF. The DNA for the CDR3 is TGTGCCAGCAGCCGGGCGCGGAATGAGCAGTTCTTC.

Concerning this clone itself: A much larger clone lies one base from this, so it may be a read error. The V gene is TRBV29-1, the J gene TRBJ1-1; possible D gene TRBD1, 6 bases. This CDR3 has 13 residues. Trimming took 2 bases from V and 1 from J, leaving 8 bases between them. CDR1 and CDR2 (germline): SQVTM, ANQGSEA. CDR3 protein: CSVEKGGNTEAFF. The CDR3 bases are TGCAGCGTTGAAAAGGGGGGGAACACTGAAGCTTTCTTT.

This clone was found once. The chain links TRBV11-2 to TRBJ2-5, with D perhaps matching TRBD2 (5 bases). The V gene's germline CDR1 is SGHAT and CDR2 FQNNGV. This CDR3 comprises 14 residues. V gave up 4 bases and J gave up 5 bases, with 14 bases separating them. The CDR3 sequence is CASSSRELKETQYF. In DNA form, the CDR3 reads TGTGCCAGCAGCTCGAGGGAACTAAAGGAGACCCAGTACTTC.

The V call is TRBV29-1, the J call TRBJ1-3, with 7 positions matching TRBD1. The germline V gene encodes CDR1 SQVTM and CDR2 ANQGSEA. This CDR3 spans 13 amino acids. After removal of 6 bases from V and 5 bases from J, the junction contained 7 bases not matched to a gene. In DNA, the CDR3 is TGCAGCGTCGTAGGGACAGCGCGAAACACCATATATTTT. As protein: CSVVGTARNTIYF.

In the case of this clone: The sample holds other DNA sequences that translate to the same CDR3. V gene TRBV28 combines with J gene TRBJ2-7; no reliable D call. Per germline, CDR1 MDHEN and CDR2 SYDVKM. The ends were cut back, 3 bases at V and 4 bases at J, with 4 bases in the middle. This CDR3 has 11 residues. The CDR3 reads CASSFRYEQYF. DNA of the CDR3: TGTGCCAGCAGTTTCCGATACGAGCAGTACTTC.

V is TRBV5-1 and J is TRBJ1-1; possible D gene TRBD1, 5 bases. CDR1 is SGHRS and CDR2 is YFSETQ in the germline V gene. The CDR3 covers 15 residues. The V end lost 1 base, the J end lost 1 base, and 11 bases lay between the germline ends. The CDR3 protein is CASSLRQGENTEAFF. The CDR3 DNA is TGCGCCAGCAGCTTGAGGCAGGGAGAGAACACTGAAGCTTTCTTT.

The chain uses TRBV28 and TRBJ2-1; 9 bases are shared with TRBD2. The CDR3 totals 16 residues. V shed 3 bases and J 8 bases; nucleotides not matched to a gene: 11. Germline V gene data show CDR1 as MDHEN and CDR2 as SYDVKM. This chain's CDR3 is CASSFISSGSNHEQFF. The CDR3 DNA follows: TGTGCCAGCAGTTTTATAAGTAGCGGGAGTAATCATGAGCAGTTCTTC.

A remark on this clone: At the DNA level, this CDR3 is encoded by other sequences in the same sample as well. The gene calls are TRBV6-1 and TRBJ1-5; D is undetermined. V lost 8 bases, J lost 0 bases, and 8 bases lay in between. From germline, CDR1 is MNHNS and CDR2 SASEGT. This CDR3 is 13 amino acids long. The CDR3 loop reads CASRRDSNQPQHF. The CDR3 DNA sequence: TGTGCCAGCCGACGGGATAGCAATCAGCCCCAGCATTTT.

The chain employs TRBV7-9 and TRBJ2-6; 7 bases map to TRBD1. This CDR3 comprises 17 residues. J lost 0 bases, V lost 2 bases, and 4 bases had no gene match. Looked up from germline, CDR1 is SEHNR and CDR2 is FQNEAQ (reference sequence). The CDR3 nucleotides read TGTGCCAGCAGCTTAAGGGCAGGGGGCTCTGGGGCCAACGTCCTGACTTTC. It is translated as CASSLRAGGSGANVLTF.

J is TRBJ2-5 and V is TRBV7-2; the D gene could be TRBD1 or TRBD2 (6 bases each). In germline, CDR1 is SGHTA, CDR2 FQGNSA. V lost 2 bases and J lost 2, with 9 bases in between. The CDR3 is 14 amino acids. The CDR3 coding sequence is TGTGCCAGCAGCTTAAGGGGGACTCAAGAGACCCAGTACTTC. Its translation is CASSLRGTQETQYF.

V gene TRBV4-1 combines with J gene TRBJ2-3, with 10 bases matching TRBD1. With V trimmed by 1 base and J by 5 bases, 9 bases remained unmatched. The CDR3 has 17 residues. From germline, CDR1 is MGHRA and CDR2 YSYEKL. In DNA, the CDR3 is TGCGCCAGCAGCCAAGGGCCTTCGGGACAGGGGAAAGATACGCAGTATTTT. Its protein product is CASSQGPSGQGKDTQYF.

Regarding this clone: This could be a read error, since a much larger clone is one nucleotide away. The chain combines TRBV18 with TRBJ1-5; D is undetermined. This CDR3 is built from 13 residues. CDR1 KGHSH and CDR2 LQKENI come from the germline V gene. V lost 2 bases, J lost 4 bases, and 6 bases lay in between. The CDR3 reads CASSPSANQPQHF. DNA of the CDR3: TGTGCCAGCTCACCATCAGCGAATCAGCCCCAGCATTTT.

The chain recombines TRBV5-1 with TRBJ1-2; 8 bases match TRBD1. The CDR3 sequence is 13 residues long. Germline assignment: CDR1 SGHRS and CDR2 YFSETQ. Trimming cost V 4 bases and J 7 bases; bases outside gene matches: 6. The CDR3 region is CASSPGQVGGYTF. DNA for the CDR3: TGCGCCAGCAGCCCGGGACAGGTCGGTGGCTACACCTTC. The full variable domain, rest sourced from reference TRBV5-1 and TRBJ1-2, is KAGVTQTPRYLIKTRGQQVTLSCSPISGHRSVSWYQQTPGQGLQFLFEYFSETQRNKGNFPGRFSGRQFSNSRSEMNVSTLELGDSALYLCASSPGQVGGYTFGSGTRLTVV.

V and J are TRBV18 and TRBJ2-7; D is perhaps TRBD1 (5 bases). V shed 4 bases and J shed 3 bases, with 10 bases lying between them. Germline CDR1 and CDR2: KGHSH and LQKENI. The CDR3 spans 13 residues. CDR3 coding DNA: TGTGCCAGCTCACAGGGGCTAGACTACGAGCAGTACTTC. Amino acid sequence: CASSQGLDYEQYF.

This chain links TRBV7-3 with TRBJ2-1; D is unresolved. The CDR3 consists of 13 residues. Germline lookup yields CDR1 SGHTA and CDR2 FQGTGA. Trimming took off 0 bases at V and 7 bases at J, with 7 bases between the two ends. CDR3 protein: CASSLTRNNEQFF. The CDR3 DNA is TGTGCCAGCAGCTTAACGAGGAATAATGAGCAGTTCTTC.

The CDR3 loop is CASTRGQGVYNEQFF. For the CDR3, the DNA is TGTGCCAGCACCCGGGGACAGGGGGTGTACAATGAGCAGTTCTTC. The chain links TRBV7-2 to TRBJ2-1; 11 bases map to TRBD1. The CDR3 covers 15 residues. The V segment lost 7 bases and the J segment 4 bases; nucleotides outside the gene matches: 6. Germline V CDR1 and CDR2: SGHTA, FQGNSA.

V gene TRBV29-1 combines with J gene TRBJ2-3; 8 nucleotides line up with TRBD2. The length of the CDR3 is 15 residues. Germline trimming cut 4 bases from V and 0 bases from J; bases unmatched to any gene: 6. Germline-derived CDR1 and CDR2 are SQVTM and ANQGSEA. The CDR3 DNA reads TGCAGCGTTGCAATTGGCGGGAGGAGCACAGATACGCAGTATTTT. It is translated as CSVAIGGRSTDTQYF.

This clone was observed a few times. The V and J genes are TRBV7-3 and TRBJ2-2; D unresolved. Trimming cost V 5 bases and J 6 bases, with 10 bases left between them. Germline CDR1 is SGHTA and CDR2 is FQGTGA. This CDR3 comprises 13 residues. The CDR3 reads CASSLRPAGELFF. CDR3 in DNA: TGTGCCAGCAGCCTCCGTCCGGCCGGGGAGCTGTTTTTT.

This sequence joins TRBV19 and TRBJ2-3, with 7 bases identical to TRBD1. With 7 bases clipped from V and 5 bases from J, the junction kept 9 bases outside the gene matches. Germline values: CDR1 LNHDA, CDR2 SQIVND (reference sequence). The CDR3 extends over 14 amino acids. The DNA of the CDR3 is TGTGCCAGTAACAAGCAACACAGGGGAGATACGCAGTATTTT. This encodes CASNKQHRGDTQYF.

This clone was counted once. This rearrangement joins TRBV6-5 to TRBJ1-1; D unresolved. There are 15 residues in the CDR3. Trimming left V 6 bases short and J 2 bases short, with 16 bases between. Germline V gene lookup returns CDR1 MNHEY and CDR2 SVGAGI. CDR3 DNA: TGTGCCAGCAGACCAACTGGGGTTACCAACACTGAAGCTTTCTTT. This codes for CASRPTGVTNTEAFF.

The chain joins TRBV7-3 to TRBJ2-2; D is unresolved. V lost 1 base, J lost 4 bases, and 13 bases lay in between. The germline V gene has CDR1 SGHTA and CDR2 FQGTGA. The CDR3 loop spans 16 amino acids. CDR3 in DNA: TGTGCCAGCAGCTTAAGTTTGGGAAGAGGCACCGGGGAGCTGTTTTTT. This sequence encodes CASSLSLGRGTGELFF.